This T cell receptor (beta chain) derives from a study of PD-L1 blockade in urothelial cancer. Overall study context: Patients had been given 0 to 3 earlier chemotherapy regimens. Median blood clonality was around 0.074, with tens of thousands of unique TCRs.

After removal of 9 bases from V and 3 bases from J, the junction contained 8 bases not matched to a gene. Germline lookup yields CDR1 MGHRA and CDR2 YSYEKL. The CDR3 covers 13 residues. Time point defined: pretreatment peripheral blood. Added to each PCR by spiking were synthetic TCR analog templates. Method: immunoSEQ multiplex PCR; TCRdb's copy keeps in-frame clones and lacks some. This table holds roughly 50,000 clones, 87% found once. Sequenced here: PBMCs, sampled around atezolizumab (anti-PD-L1) treatment. The sequence came from a woman aged 60-75 years with urothelial cancer. The V call is TRBV4-1, the J call TRBJ2-7; TRBD1 matches 7 bases. The CDR3 sequence: CARERDSDYEQYF. The CDR3 DNA follows: TGCGCCAGGGAAAGGGACAGCGACTACGAGCAGTACTTC.